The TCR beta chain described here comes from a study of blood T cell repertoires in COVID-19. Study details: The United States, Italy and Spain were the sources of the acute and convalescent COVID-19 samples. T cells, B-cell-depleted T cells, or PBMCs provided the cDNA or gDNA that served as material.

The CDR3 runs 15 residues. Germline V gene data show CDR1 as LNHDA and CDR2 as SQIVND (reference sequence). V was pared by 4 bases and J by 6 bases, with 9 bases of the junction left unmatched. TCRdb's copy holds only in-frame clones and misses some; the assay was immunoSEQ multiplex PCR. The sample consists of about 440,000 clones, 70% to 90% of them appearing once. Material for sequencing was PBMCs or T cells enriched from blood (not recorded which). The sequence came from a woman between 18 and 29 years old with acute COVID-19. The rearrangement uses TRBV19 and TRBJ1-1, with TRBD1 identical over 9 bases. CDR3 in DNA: TGTGCCAGTAGTAGGAAACCGGGACAGGGCCCTGAAGCTTTCTTT. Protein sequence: CASSRKPGQGPEAFF.